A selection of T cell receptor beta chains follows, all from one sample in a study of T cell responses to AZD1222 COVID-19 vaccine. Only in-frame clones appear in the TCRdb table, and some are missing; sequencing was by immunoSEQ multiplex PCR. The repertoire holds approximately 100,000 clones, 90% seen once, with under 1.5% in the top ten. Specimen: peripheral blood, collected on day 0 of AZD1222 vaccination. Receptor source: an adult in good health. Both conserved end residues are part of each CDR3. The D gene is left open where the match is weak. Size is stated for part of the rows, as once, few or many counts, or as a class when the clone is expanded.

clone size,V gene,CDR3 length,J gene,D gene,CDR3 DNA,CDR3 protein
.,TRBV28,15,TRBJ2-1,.,TGTGCCAGCAGCCAAATCCGGGACAATTACAATGAGCAGTTCTTC,CASSQIRDNYNEQFF
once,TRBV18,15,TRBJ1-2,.,TGTGCCAGCTCACCAGGGGGAACAGAAGCTTATGGCTACACCTTC,CASSPGGTEAYGYTF
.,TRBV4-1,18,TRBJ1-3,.,TGCGCCAGCAGCCCTCTCTGGGGCAGGGGACCGCCTGGAAACACCATATATTTT,CASSPLWGRGPPGNTIYF
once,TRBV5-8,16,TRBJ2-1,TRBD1,TGTGCCAGCAGCTTGCCGACAGGGTGGCTCTACAATGAGCAGTTCTTC,CASSLPTGWLYNEQFF
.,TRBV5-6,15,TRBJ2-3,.,TGTGCCAGCAGCTTTAGTCCCAGAAGCACAGATACGCAGTATTTT,CASSFSPRSTDTQYF
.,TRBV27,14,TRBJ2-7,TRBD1,TGTGCCAGCAGTTTAGCAGGGGGCCTCTACGAGCAGTACTTC,CASSLAGGLYEQYF
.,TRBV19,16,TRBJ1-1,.,TGTGCCAGTAGTATGGGGGGAAGCCCCATGAACACTGAAGCTTTCTTT,CASSMGGSPMNTEAFF
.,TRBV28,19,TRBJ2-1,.,TGTGCCAGCAGTTTGAGTCCTGGATACCCGGGACCGCTCAACAATGAGCAGTTCTTC,CASSLSPGYPGPLNNEQFF
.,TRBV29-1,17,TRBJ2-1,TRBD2,TGCAGCGTTGAAAATAGGGAGGGGAATCGGGTTTACAATGAGCAGTTCTTC,CSVENREGNRVYNEQFF
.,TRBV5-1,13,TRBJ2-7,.,TGCGCCAGCAGCTTGAGAGGAGGGTACGAGCAGTACTTC,CASSLRGGYEQYF
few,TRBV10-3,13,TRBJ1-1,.,TGTGCCATCAGAGCCGCGGGCGACACTGAAGCTTTCTTT,CAIRAAGDTEAFF
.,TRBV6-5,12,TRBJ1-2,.,TGTGCCAGTGTGGGGGGGGCGCTGGGCTACACCTTC,CASVGGALGYTF
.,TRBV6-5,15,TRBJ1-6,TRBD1,TGTGCCAGCAGTTACTCGCAGACAGGGGGGACACCCCTCCACTTT,CASSYSQTGGTPLHF
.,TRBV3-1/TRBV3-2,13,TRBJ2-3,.,TGTGCCAGCAGCCAAGGCGGGCGAGATACGCAGTATTTT,CASSQGGRDTQYF
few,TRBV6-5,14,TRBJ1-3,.,TGTGCCAGCAGTATAGGGTCTTTAGGAAACACCATATATTTT,CASSIGSLGNTIYF
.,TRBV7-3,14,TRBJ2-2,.,TGTGCCAGCAGCGCCACGGGGACCACCGGGGAGCTGTTTTTT,CASSATGTTGELFF
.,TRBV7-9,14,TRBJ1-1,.,TGTGCCAGCAGCTTCCAAGGGGATAACACTGAAGCTTTCTTT,CASSFQGDNTEAFF
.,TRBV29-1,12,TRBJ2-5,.,TGCAGCGTTGAACTAGTAGGGCAGACCCAGTACTTC,CSVELVGQTQYF
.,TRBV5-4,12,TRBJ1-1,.,TGTGCCAGCAGCTCAAGAGGTCCTGAAGCTTTCTTT,CASSSRGPEAFF
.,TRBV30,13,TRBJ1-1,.,TGTGCCTGGAGTAGGGGGATGAACACTGAAGCTTTCTTT,CAWSRGMNTEAFF
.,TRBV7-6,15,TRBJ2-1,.,TGTGCCAGCGGAGGGGGGACCATCTCCTACAATGAGCAGTTCTTC,CASGGGTISYNEQFF
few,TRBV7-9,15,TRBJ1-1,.,TGTGCCAGCAGCTTAGCGAACAGCCCCCACACTGAAGCTTTCTTT,CASSLANSPHTEAFF
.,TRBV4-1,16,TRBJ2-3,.,TGCGCCAGCAGCCAAGAACTAGCTTTAGGCACAGATACGCAGTATTTT,CASSQELALGTDTQYF
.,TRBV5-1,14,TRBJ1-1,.,TGCGCCAGCAGCTTCACAGGGTACTACCCTGAAGCTTTCTTT,CASSFTGYYPEAFF
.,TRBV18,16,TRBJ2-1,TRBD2,TGTGCCAGCTCACCCCCCGGGACTAGGTACTACAATGAGCAGTTCTTC,CASSPPGTRYYNEQFF
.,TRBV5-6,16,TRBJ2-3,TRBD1,TGTGCCAGCAGCCACCCGACAGGGGGCTCCACAGATACGCAGTATTTT,CASSHPTGGSTDTQYF
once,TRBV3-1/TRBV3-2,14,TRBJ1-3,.,TGTGCCAGCAGCCTAGATTACTCTGGAAACACCATATATTTT,CASSLDYSGNTIYF
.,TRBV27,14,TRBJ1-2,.,TGTGCCAGCAGGTTCGCGGGCCCTAACTATGGCTACACCTTC,CASRFAGPNYGYTF
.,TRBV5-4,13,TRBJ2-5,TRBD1,TGTGCCAGCAGCCGGGACAGCCAAGAGACCCAGTACTTC,CASSRDSQETQYF
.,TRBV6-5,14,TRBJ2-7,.,TGTGCCAGCATTGGCCTGAGCCTCTCCTACGAGCAGTACTTC,CASIGLSLSYEQYF
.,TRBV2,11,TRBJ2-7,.,TGTGCCAAGGGACTGGATTACGAGCAGTACTTC,CAKGLDYEQYF
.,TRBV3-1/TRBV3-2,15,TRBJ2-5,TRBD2,TGTGCCAGCATGGGCGGGACTAGCCGAAAAGAGACCCAGTACTTC,CASMGGTSRKETQYF
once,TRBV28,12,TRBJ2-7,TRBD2,TGTGCCAGCAGTCCTACCACTAGCGCCCAGTACTTC,CASSPTTSAQYF
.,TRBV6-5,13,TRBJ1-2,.,TGTGCCAGCAGACCCGGGATCAACTATGGCTACACCTTC,CASRPGINYGYTF
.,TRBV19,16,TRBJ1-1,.,TGTGCCAGTAGCGGACTTCGGGACATCATGAACACTGAAGCTTTCTTT,CASSGLRDIMNTEAFF
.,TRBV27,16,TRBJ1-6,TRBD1,TGTGCCAGCAGTCGGGGCAGGGGGTCCTATAATTCACCCCTCCACTTT,CASSRGRGSYNSPLHF
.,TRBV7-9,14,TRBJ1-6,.,TGTGCCAGCAGCTTAGCGCCCAGTGAGTCACCCCTCCACTTT,CASSLAPSESPLHF
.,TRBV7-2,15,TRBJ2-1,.,TGTGCCAGCGCAAGGGCGGGAAGCTCCTACAATGAGCAGTTCTTC,CASARAGSSYNEQFF
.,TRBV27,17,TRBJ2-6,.,TGTGCCAGCAGACCCTACGGACAGTTCTCTGGGGCCAACGTCCTGACTTTC,CASRPYGQFSGANVLTF
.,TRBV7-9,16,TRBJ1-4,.,TGTGCCAGCAGCGCCAATTTGGATGGGGCGAGGGAAAAACTGTTTTTT,CASSANLDGAREKLFF
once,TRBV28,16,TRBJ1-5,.,TGTGCCAGCAGTTCCCTTGGGAGAGGGAGCAATCAGCCCCAGCATTTT,CASSSLGRGSNQPQHF
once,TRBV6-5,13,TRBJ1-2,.,TGTGCCAGCGAAGAACGGCAGGGGAATGGCTACACCTTC,CASEERQGNGYTF
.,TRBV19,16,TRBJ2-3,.,TGTGCCAGTAGTAGCCCCTTCCAGGTCCGCACAGATACGCAGTATTTT,CASSSPFQVRTDTQYF
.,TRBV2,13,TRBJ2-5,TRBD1,TGTGCCAGCAGAGACAGGGTTAAAGAGACCCAGTACTTC,CASRDRVKETQYF
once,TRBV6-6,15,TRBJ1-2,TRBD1,TGTGCCAGCAGGTCAACAGGGGGCCGATCCTATGGCTACACCTTC,CASRSTGGRSYGYTF
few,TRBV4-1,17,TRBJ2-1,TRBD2,TGCGCCAGCAGCCAAGATCCGCGGGGGATGTCCTACAATGAGCAGTTCTTC,CASSQDPRGMSYNEQFF
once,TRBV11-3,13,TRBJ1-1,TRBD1,TGTGCCAGCAGCAGACAGGGTAACACTGAAGCTTTTTTT,CASSRQGNTEAFF
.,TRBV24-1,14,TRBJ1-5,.,TGTGCCACCAGGCCGGCAGGGGACGATCAGCCCCAGCATTTT,CATRPAGDDQPQHF
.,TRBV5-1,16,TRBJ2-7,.,TGCGCCAGCAGCTTGGAGGTCAGTGCCCCAGGGTACGAGCAGTACTTC,CASSLEVSAPGYEQYF
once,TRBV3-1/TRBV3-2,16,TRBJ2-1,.,TGTGCCAGCAGCCAAGAATTTAGGCCAGGGCGAGGTGAGCAGTTCTTC,CASSQEFRPGRGEQFF
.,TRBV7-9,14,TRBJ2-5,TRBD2,TGTGCCAGCAGCTTCGGTAGCGGGGGAGAGACCCAGTACTTC,CASSFGSGGETQYF
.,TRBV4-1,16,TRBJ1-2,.,TGCGCCAGCAGCCAAGTGCTACTGACGTCTAACTATGGCTACACCTTC,CASSQVLLTSNYGYTF
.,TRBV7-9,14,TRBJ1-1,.,TGTGCCAGCAGCTTTTCCGGGGGCAACACTGAAGCTTTCTTT,CASSFSGGNTEAFF
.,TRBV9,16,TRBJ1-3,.,TGTGCCAGCAGCGTAGTAGGGGGGATCTCTGGAAACACCATATATTTT,CASSVVGGISGNTIYF
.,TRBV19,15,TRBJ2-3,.,TGTGCCAGTAGCTCTAGCCAGTACTCGGCAGATACGCAGTATTTT,CASSSSQYSADTQYF